Described below is a single TCR beta chain sequence and its context. The antigen remains undetermined. This record belongs to a study of cytomegalovirus exposure and HLA in healthy donors. Study-level findings and limits: Reports credit the classifier with highly specific, highly sensitive diagnosis of cytomegalovirus status. Productive rates of about 90% or about 30% were seen for most TCR beta V segments in an earlier analysis.

The CDR3 sequence is 15 residues long. Germline CDR1 reads MNHNY; CDR2 reads SVGAGI (reference sequence). V gave up 6 bases and J gave up 5 bases, with 17 bases separating them. A multiplex PCR was run with 60 Vbeta primers and 13 Jbeta primers. TCRdb's copy holds only in-frame clones and misses some; the assay was immunoSEQ multiplex PCR. This repertoire includes roughly 50,000 clones. This receptor was obtained from a man aged 40-49 years in good health and CMV-seropositive. The sample comprised PBMCs. The chain combines TRBV6-6 with TRBJ2-1, with D maybe TRBD2 (6 bases). The CDR3: CASSDGSAGHNEQFF. The CDR3 bases are TGTGCCAGCAGCGACGGGTCCGCGGGACACAATGAGCAGTTCTTC.